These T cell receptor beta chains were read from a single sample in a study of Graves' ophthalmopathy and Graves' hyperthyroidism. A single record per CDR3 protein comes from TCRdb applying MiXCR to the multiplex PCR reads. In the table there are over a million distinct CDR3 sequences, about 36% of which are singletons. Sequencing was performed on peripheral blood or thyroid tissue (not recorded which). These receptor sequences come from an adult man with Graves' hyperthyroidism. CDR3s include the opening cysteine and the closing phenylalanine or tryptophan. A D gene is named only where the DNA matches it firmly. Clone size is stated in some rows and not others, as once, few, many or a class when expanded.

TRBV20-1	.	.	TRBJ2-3	TGCAGTGCTAGAGATCTTCTTACCCCAGATACGCAGTATTTT	CSARDLLTPDTQYF
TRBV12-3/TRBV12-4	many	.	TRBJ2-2	TGTGCCAGCAAAAGGGAGACCGGGGAGCTGTTTTTT	CASKRETGELFF
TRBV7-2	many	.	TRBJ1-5	TGTGCCAGCAGCTTAGAGCCAGGGGCTAACCAGCCCCAGCATTTT	CASSLEPGANQPQHF
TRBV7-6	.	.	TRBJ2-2	TGTGCCAGCAGCCCCCGGGGGCAGAGACAGGACACCGGGGAGCTGTTTTTT	CASSPRGQRQDTGELFF
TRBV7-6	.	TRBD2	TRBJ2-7	TGTGCCAGTAGTAAAAGGACTAGCGGTTACTCCTACGAGCAGTACTTC	CASSKRTSGYSYEQYF
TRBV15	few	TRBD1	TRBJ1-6	TGTGCCACCAGCAGGGGAGGGGGCACATATAATTCACCCCTCCACTTT	CATSRGGGTYNSPLHF
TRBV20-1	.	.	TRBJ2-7	TGCAGTGCTAGAGACACAGGGCTAGGGGGTCCCTCCTACGAGCAGTACTTC	CSARDTGLGGPSYEQYF
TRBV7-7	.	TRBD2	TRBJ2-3	TGTGCCAGCAGTTCTCTAGCGGGGGTCACAGATACGCAGTATTTT	CASSSLAGVTDTQYF
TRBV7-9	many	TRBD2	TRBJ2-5	TGTGCCAGCAGCTTACTAGCGGGCGAGACCCAGTACTTC	CASSLLAGETQYF
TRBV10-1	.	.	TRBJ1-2	TGTGCCAGCAGTTACTCCGTCGACTATGGCTACACCTTC	CASSYSVDYGYTF
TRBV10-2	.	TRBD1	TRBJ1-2	TGTGCCAGCAAGCCAGACAGGGTCCTTGGCTACACCTTC	CASKPDRVLGYTF
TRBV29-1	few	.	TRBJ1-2	TGCAGCGTTTTAGCCTTGGGCCTATCTAACTATGGCTACACCTTC	CSVLALGLSNYGYTF
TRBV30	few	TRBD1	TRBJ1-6	TGTGCCTGGAGTGTAGACAGGGTTAATTCACCCCTCCACTTT	CAWSVDRVNSPLHF
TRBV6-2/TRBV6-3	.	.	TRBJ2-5	TGTGCCAGCAGTTACATTTCCTCAGAATTCTCCGGGGAGACCCAGTACTTC	CASSYISSEFSGETQYF
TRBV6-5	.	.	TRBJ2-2	TGTGCCACCCTTCAGCAGACCGGGGAGCTGTTTTTT	CATLQQTGELFF
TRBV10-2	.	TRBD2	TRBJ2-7	TGCGCCAGCAGTGCTAGAGGACTAGCCCCTACGAGACAGTACTTC	CASSARGLAPTRQYF
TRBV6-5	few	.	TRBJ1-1	TGTGCCAGCAGTGTTCCGGGACACCAAGAAGCTTTCTTT	CASSVPGHQEAFF
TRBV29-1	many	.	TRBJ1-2	TGCAGCACCCTAGGTATTGGGCTCCCGGGCTACACCTTC	CSTLGIGLPGYTF
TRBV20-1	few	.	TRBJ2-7	TGCAGTGCTACCCACCCGTTGGTTTCCGCCTACGAGCAGTACTTC	CSATHPLVSAYEQYF
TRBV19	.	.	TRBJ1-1	TGTGCCAGTAGTTCAGGTTTGGCGGCTTTCTTT	CASSSGLAAFF
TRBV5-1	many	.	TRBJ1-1	TGCGCCAGCAGCTTGGGAAACCAAGACACTGAAGCTTTCTTT	CASSLGNQDTEAFF
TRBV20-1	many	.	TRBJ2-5	TGCAGTGCGCCTAGGACGGCGGACCAGTACTTC	CSAPRTADQYF